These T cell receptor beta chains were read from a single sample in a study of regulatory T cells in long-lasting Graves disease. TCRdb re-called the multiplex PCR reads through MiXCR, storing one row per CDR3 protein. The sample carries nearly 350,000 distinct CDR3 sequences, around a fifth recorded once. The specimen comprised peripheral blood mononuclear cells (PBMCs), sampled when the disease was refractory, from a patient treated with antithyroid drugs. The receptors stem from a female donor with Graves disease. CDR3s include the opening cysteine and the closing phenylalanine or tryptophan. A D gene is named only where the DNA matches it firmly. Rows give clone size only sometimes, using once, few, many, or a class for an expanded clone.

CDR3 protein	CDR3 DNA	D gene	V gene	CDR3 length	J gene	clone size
CASSSTFIGLAGGPAVYEQYF	TGTGCCAGCAGTTCCACCTTCATTGGACTAGCGGGAGGGCCGGCAGTATACGAGCAGTACTTC	TRBD2	TRBV27	21	TRBJ2-7	few
CASSLRLTNTGELFF	TGTGCCAGCAGCTTAAGACTAACCAACACCGGGGAGCTGTTTTTT	-	TRBV11-2	15	TRBJ2-2	many
CASSRGPRQGNTEAFF	TGTGCCAGCTCACGCGGCCCCCGACAGGGTAACACTGAAGCTTTCTTT	TRBD1	TRBV18	16	TRBJ1-1	few
CASSRGGSNSPLHF	TGTGCCAGCAGCCGGGGTGGGTCCAATTCACCCCTCCACTTT	-	TRBV6-1	14	TRBJ1-6	many
CASFRPSNQPQHF	TGTGCATCGTTCAGGCCATCCAATCAGCCCCAGCATTTT	-	TRBV7-9	13	TRBJ1-5	many
CASGGGVNQPQHF	TGTGCCAGCGGGGGGGGCGTCAATCAGCCCCAGCATTTT	-	TRBV7-6	13	TRBJ1-5	few
CASSFGVSGANVLTF	TGTGCCAGCAGTTTTGGGGTTTCTGGGGCCAACGTCCTGACTTTC	-	TRBV27	15	TRBJ2-6	-
CAAYDLVPGSSGNGYTF	TGTGCCGCATACGACCTAGTCCCAGGGTCGAGTGGGAACGGCTACACCTTC	-	TRBV10-3	17	TRBJ1-2	many
CASSPAAGDNEQFF	TGTGCCAGCAGCCCTGCGGCGGGTGACAATGAGCAGTTCTTC	-	TRBV7-6	14	TRBJ2-1	-
CSASTLDRQNPSSGNTIYF	TGCAGTGCTAGCACCCTCGACCGGCAGAATCCAAGCTCTGGAAACACCATATATTTT	-	TRBV20-1	19	TRBJ1-3	many
CASSYDHTVYYGYTF	TGTGCCAGCAGTTATGACCACACGGTCTACTATGGCTACACCTTC	-	TRBV6-5	15	TRBJ1-2	many
CASRLRKNTEAFF	TGTGCCAGCAGGCTAAGAAAGAACACTGAAGCTTTCTTT	-	TRBV7-2	13	TRBJ1-1	few
CSGLRGGRDEQFF	TGCAGCGGATTGCGTGGGGGTAGGGATGAGCAGTTCTTC	-	TRBV29-1	13	TRBJ2-1	few
CASSQDATQETQYF	TGTGCCAGCAGCCAAGATGCGACTCAAGAGACCCAGTACTTC	-	TRBV3-1	14	TRBJ2-5	many
CASSLKGDNSPLHF	TGTGCCAGCAGTTTAAAGGGAGACAATTCACCCCTCCACTTT	-	TRBV12-3/TRBV12-4	14	TRBJ1-6	many
CASSYSRETEAFF	TGTGCCAGCAGTTACTCCAGGGAAACTGAAGCTTTCTTT	-	TRBV6-5	13	TRBJ1-1	few
CSALGDTEAFF	TGCAGTGCGTTGGGGGACACTGAAGCTTTCTTT	-	TRBV20-1	11	TRBJ1-1	many
CASSFRGRDGETQYF	TGTGCCAGCAGCTTTAGGGGGCGCGATGGAGAGACCCAGTACTTC	TRBD1	TRBV7-2	15	TRBJ2-5	many
CASSQTGGLGQPQHF	TGTGCCAGCAGTCAGACAGGGGGCTTAGGTCAGCCCCAGCATTTT	TRBD1	TRBV6-1	15	TRBJ1-5	many
CASSQERLAPQETQYF	TGTGCCAGCAGCCAAGAGAGACTAGCCCCCCAAGAGACCCAGTACTTC	TRBD2	TRBV3-1	16	TRBJ2-5	many
CAVIQGNTEAFF	TGTGCCGTAATACAGGGGAACACTGAAGCTTTCTTT	-	TRBV12-3/TRBV12-4	12	TRBJ1-1	many
CASSPYHDSYEQYF	TGTGCCAGCAGCCCGTACCATGACTCCTACGAGCAGTACTTC	-	TRBV7-2	14	TRBJ2-7	many
CASRLGGSEKLFF	TGTGCCAGCAGGCTGGGAGGGAGTGAAAAACTGTTTTTT	-	TRBV28	13	TRBJ1-4	many
CSVDSGYEQFF	TGCAGCGTTGACTCAGGGTATGAGCAGTTCTTC	-	TRBV29-1	11	TRBJ2-1	-
CASSYAYRGRDNYGYTF	TGTGCCAGCAGTTACGCGTACAGGGGCCGTGATAACTATGGCTACACCTTC	TRBD1	TRBV6-2/TRBV6-3	17	TRBJ1-2	many
CASSQGARSTDTQYF	TGTGCCAGCAGCCAAGGAGCGCGATCCACAGATACGCAGTATTTT	-	TRBV3-1	15	TRBJ2-3	-
CSVEEVAGGNEQYF	TGCAGCGTTGAAGAGGTAGCGGGAGGAAACGAGCAGTACTTC	TRBD2	TRBV29-1	14	TRBJ2-7	few
CASSPRRAGRGNTEAFF	TGTGCCAGCAGCCCGCGTCGTGCAGGGAGAGGGAACACTGAAGCTTTCTTT	-	TRBV6-1	17	TRBJ1-1	many
CASSVSGLNNSPLHF	TGTGCCAGCAGTGTTTCGGGTTTAAATAATTCACCCCTCCACTTT	-	TRBV6-1	15	TRBJ1-6	many
CSTSRTGGVETQYF	TGCAGCACCAGCCGGACAGGGGGCGTAGAGACCCAGTACTTC	TRBD1	TRBV29-1	14	TRBJ2-5	few
CASSYGPLQGRSNQPQHF	TGTGCCAGCAGTTATGGTCCGTTACAGGGGAGGTCAAATCAGCCCCAGCATTTT	TRBD1	TRBV6-2/TRBV6-3	18	TRBJ1-5	many
CASSPGQGGEAFF	TGTGCCAGCAGTCCCGGACAGGGGGGGGAAGCTTTCTTT	TRBD1	TRBV28	13	TRBJ1-1	-
CASSQGLDYGYTF	TGTGCCAGCAGCCAGGGGTTGGACTATGGCTACACCTTC	-	TRBV5-1	13	TRBJ1-2	many
CSVVPREAYEQYF	TGCAGCGTTGTCCCCAGGGAAGCCTACGAGCAGTACTTC	-	TRBV29-1	13	TRBJ2-7	few